This T cell receptor beta chain was identified in a study of T cells in Graves' hyperthyroidism and ophthalmopathy. Study-level background: Upon initial diagnosis and before any treatment, peripheral blood was collected.

V lost 3 bases, J lost 8 bases, and 8 bases lay in between. Germline CDR1 reads SGHVS; CDR2 reads FQNEAQ. The CDR3 runs 12 residues. TCR beta CDR3 sequences were amplified from RNA transcripts. HTBI primers were employed in a first-round RT-PCR of the TCR CDR3. TCRdb used MiXCR to reprocess the multiplex PCR reads, holding one entry per CDR3 protein. The sample includes about 420,000 distinct CDR3 sequences, around a sixth of them seen just once. The V and J genes are TRBV7-8 and TRBJ1-3; possibly TRBD1 for D (5 bases). The sequence was collected from a woman aged 18-29 years with Graves' hyperthyroidism. Sequencing used blood. In DNA form, the CDR3 reads TGTGCCAGCAGCTTCGAAGGGGACACCATATATTTT. This codes for CASSFEGDTIYF. Filled out from reference TRBV7-8 and TRBJ1-3, the complete variable domain reads GAGVSQSPRYKVAKRGQDVALRCDPISGHVSLFWYQQALGQGPEFLTYFQNEAQLDKSGLPSDRFFAERPEGSVSTLKIQRTQQEDSAVYLCASSFEGDTIYFGEGSWLTVV.